This record covers a single T cell receptor beta chain. Its antigen remains undetermined. No much larger clone exists at a distance of one base, and base qualities are not known. The data are from a study of vaccination effects on CD4 cells after COVID-19 (dated 2022 in TCRdb). Regarding the complete study: In the ViraFEST assay, PBMC were stimulated with viral peptide pools, and antigen-specific CD4+ T cell clonotypes were then identified by expansion using TCR sequencing. Post-vaccine samples across the study were collected a median of 72 days after the second dose, with a range of 14 to 241. Two million PBMC per well were cultured with approximately 10 ug/ml peptides in IMDM containing about 5% human AB serum, approximately 9.9 IU/ml IL-2 and gentamicin. SARS-CoV-2 spike-specific CD4+ TCR repertoires from before and after mRNA vaccination were compared in COVID-19 convalescent patients and in infection-naive vaccine recipients. A total of nine to ten COVID-19 convalescent patients and several SARS-CoV-2-naive healthy vaccine recipients were included in the full study. Cultures from other donors in the study were sequenced using the Oncomine TCR Beta short-read assay on an Illumina iSeq 100. Broad study findings and their caveats: Marked clonal contraction was observed in both infection-induced and vaccine-induced clones at late post-vaccination timepoints, consistent with waning T cell responses. The study was limited by a small number of convalescent patients, and early post-infection timepoints were lacking. In healthy vaccine recipients, vaccine-induced clones were almost all SARS-CoV-2 mono-reactive, with only 1 of 255 being cross-reactive with common cold coronaviruses.

The CDR3, from cysteine to valine, totals 13 residues. This entry keeps only the CDR3 DNA: 39 bases, framed from base 1. CDR1 and CDR2 are read off the germline V gene (reference sequence) as WNHNN and SYGVQD. V is clipped by 2 bases and J by 2 bases, and the sequence between their germline boundaries is 7 bases long. The library relied on the immunoSEQ multiplex PCR assay. DNA from the CD4+ T cells that had been cultured and isolated underwent TCR beta CDR3 sequencing. On the authors' methods: The analysis removed non-productive TCR sequences, trimmed reads to the CDR3 region, and retained only CDR3s that were 7 or more amino acids long. Antigen-specific clonotypes were identified with the MANAFEST web app by comparing expansion in peptide wells against reference cultures. To count as positive, a clone had to show expansion at FDR<0.05 compared with the reference and with all other wells, an odds ratio above 5, and a frequency above 0.1% in two replicate wells. A clonotype was called cross-reactive if it was significantly expanded both in SARS-CoV-2 spike wells and in at least one common cold coronavirus spike condition. Using the stringdist R package, CDR3 similarity was measured by Levenshtein distance, and unrooted trees were constructed with ape in R 3.6.1. Not all clones reach the TCRdb copy of this immuneACCESS table, which keeps in-frame sequences only. Checked studies attribute under half of the gap to unresolved V genes and leave the rest unexplained. The DNA gave D and trimming, while V, J and clone size come from that table. For this sample the table gives about 73,000 clones, of which approximately 73% were detected only once. The ten largest clonotypes hold roughly 2.1% of the sample.

After less than 13 days of culture, CD4+ T cells were isolated with the EasySep CD4+ T cell isolation kit. Each participant got two doses of an mRNA SARS-CoV-2 vaccine, either BNT162b2 or mRNA-1273. Healthy vaccine recipients had no prior SARS-CoV-2 infection, confirmed by negative nucleocapsid antibodies before and after vaccination. Half of the culture medium was replaced with fresh IL-2-containing medium on days 3 and 7. Each peptide stimulation condition was cultured in triplicate wells unless otherwise noted. PBMC were separated from whole blood using Ficoll-Paque Plus gradient centrifugation and were then either cryopreserved at -140C or used fresh. The QIAamp micro DNA kit was used to extract genomic DNA from the cultured CD4+ T cells.

This TCR came from a human donor who received a COVID-19 vaccine. The chain employs TRBV10-1 and TRBJ2-7; the D gene is unclear. Sequences were derived from CD4+ T cells from PBMCs cultured without peptide, sampled after COVID-19 vaccination. The CDR3 here reads CASSEPPTYEQYV. At the DNA level, the sequence is TGCGCCAGCAGTGAGCCCCCTACCTACGAGCAGTACGTC.